The 18 T cell receptor beta chains given below trace back to one sample, sequenced in a study of blood T cells in healthy people across ages (dated by TCRdb to 2014 to 2015). Library preparation used 5' RACE. TCRdb lists the instrument as Illumina HiSeq 2500. The second PCR ran for roughly 7 to 12 cycles and used a J-beta primer mix along with a sample-barcoded 5' primer. The public reads were run again by TCRdb, first through fastp at Q25 and then through MiXCR, and only productive beta chains were kept. Every entry covers one CDR3 protein and lists the most common genes and DNA from its rows. The sample records around 800,000 distinct CDR3 sequences, 40% to 65% of which are singletons. Of the sample, around 40% falls within the top ten clones. Sequencing was performed on blood. The source of these receptors is an elderly man in good health.

This chain joins TRBV28 and TRBJ2-5; 7 nucleotides agree with TRBD1. Per germline, CDR1 MDHEN and CDR2 SYDVKM. The CDR3 covers 13 residues. J lost 3 bases, V lost 5 bases, and 3 bases had no gene match. The CDR3: CASSVRGKETQYF. The CDR3 coding sequence is TGTGCCAGCAGTGTCAGGGGGAAAGAGACCCAGTACTTC.

CDR3 in amino acids: CASTLGTGLEQFF. In DNA form, the CDR3 reads TGTGCCAGCACCCTGGGAACGGGGCTCGAGCAGTTCTTC. The chain employs TRBV2 and TRBJ2-1, with D perhaps being TRBD1 or TRBD2 (5 bases each). Germline CDR1 is SNHLY and CDR2 is FYNNEI. V was trimmed by 7 bases and J by 10 bases, leaving 17 bases between them. The CDR3 covers 13 residues.

This chain connects TRBV9 to TRBJ1-2; 8 bases fit TRBD1. This CDR3 has 14 residues. Germline trimming cut 2 bases from V and 8 bases from J; bases unmatched to any gene: 8. Germline V CDR1 and CDR2: SGDLS, YYNGEE. The CDR3 DNA reads as TGTGCCAGCAGCGTCGGACAGGGACCGTGGGGCTACACCTTC. The encoded protein is CASSVGQGPWGYTF.

This chain links TRBV14 with TRBJ2-5; D unresolved. The J call may be incorrect, as the DNA end agrees better with TRBJ2-7. Germline V gene data show CDR1 as SGHDN and CDR2 as FVKESK. The CDR3 is 12 residues long. CDR3 residues: CASSQIRGEQYF. Written as DNA, the CDR3 is TGTGCCAGCAGCCAAATCCGCGGCGAGCAGTACTTC.

The chain joins TRBV10-3 to TRBJ2-4, with 9 positions matching TRBD1. The last part of the DNA fits TRBJ2-7 better; the J call may be wrong. The germline V gene encodes CDR1 ENHRY and CDR2 SYGVKD. The CDR3 spans 12 residues. Here the CDR3 reads CAHGQGMNEQYF. Here the CDR3 DNA reads TGTGCCCACGGACAGGGGATGAACGAGCAGTACTTC.

This chain links TRBV21-1 with TRBJ2-7; TRBD1 is the table's D call and was not checked against the DNA. TRBV21-1 is annotated as a pseudogene. The CDR3 length is 15 residues. The CDR3 DNA is TGTGCCAGCAGCAAGCAGGGGCAGCGGTCCTACGAGCAGTACTTC. This translates into CASSKQGQRSYEQYF.

The CDR3 sequence: CASSVAKNIQYF. As DNA, the CDR3 is TGTGCCAGCAGCGTGGCCAAAAACATTCAGTACTTC. The gene calls are TRBV6-2 or TRBV6-3 and TRBJ2-4; D gene uncertain. Germline assignment: CDR1 MNHEY and CDR2 SVGEGT. This CDR3 region has 12 residues. Trimming removed 6 bases at V and 1 base at J, with 4 bases between.

This chain joins TRBV2 and TRBJ2-1; D call uncertain. The CDR3 is 13 amino acids. With 5 bases removed from V and 9 bases from J, the gap between germline ends came to 14 bases. Germline V CDR1 and CDR2: SNHLY, FYNNEI. CDR3 bases: TGTGCCAGCAGTAGGACCGAGCTCGCTGAGCAGTTCTTC. Protein sequence: CASSRTELAEQFF.

This clonotype showed up just a few times. The V and J genes are TRBV20-1 and TRBJ2-1; 7 positions match TRBD2. V lost 2 bases to trimming and J lost 2 bases; unmatched junction nucleotides: 9. This CDR3 is built from 16 residues. Germline V CDR1 and CDR2: DFQATT, SNEGSKA (reference sequence). CDR3 sequence: CSARFGTGGPYNEQFF. The CDR3 nucleotides are TGCAGTGCTAGATTTGGGACGGGAGGACCCTACAATGAGCAGTTCTTC.

This clonotype showed up just a few times. V is TRBV3-1 and J is TRBJ2-7; D is unresolved. Germline CDR1 is LGHDT and CDR2 is YNNKEL (reference sequence). There are 15 residues in the CDR3. Trimming took off 0 bases at V and 2 bases at J, with 11 bases between the two ends. The CDR3 is CASSQDAAATYEQYF. DNA for the CDR3: TGTGCCAGCAGCCAAGATGCTGCAGCTACCTACGAGCAGTACTTC.

This clonotype was detected a few times. CDR3 nucleotides: TGTGCCAGCAGCTTGGATTCAACCTACGAGCAGTACTTC. Amino acids: CASSLDSTYEQYF. The chain has TRBV13 and TRBJ2-7; D remains unclear. The CDR3 consists of 13 residues. CDR1 PRHDT and CDR2 FYEKMQ come from the germline V gene (reference sequence). Trimming removed 3 bases from V and 2 bases from J, with 8 bases in between.

The chain carries TRBV20-1 and TRBJ2-7; D is unclear. The CDR3 is made up of 12 amino acids. Trimming stripped 2 bases from V and 0 bases from J, with 5 bases between. CDR1 is DFQATT, CDR2 SNEGSKA, per germline (reference sequence). The CDR3 DNA is TGCAGTGCTAGACGGAACTCCTACGAGCAGTACTTC. Translated: CSARRNSYEQYF.

The sample holds a few counts of this clonotype. The rearrangement links TRBV7-8 to TRBJ2-5; the D gene is possibly TRBD1 (6 bases). Trimming shortened V by 9 bases and J by 5 bases, and 19 bases separated the two germline ends. CDR3 length equals 14 residues. Per the germline V gene, CDR1 is SGHVS and CDR2 is FQNEAQ. The CDR3 bases are TGTGCCAGTCGTGGCAGGGGAAAGGGGGAGACCCAGTACTTC. This codes for CASRGRGKGETQYF.

This sequence joins TRBV6-5 and TRBJ2-3; 8 bases align to TRBD2. CDR3 length: 16 amino acids. Germline lookup yields CDR1 MNHEY and CDR2 SVGAGI. V gave up 5 bases and J gave up 4 bases; unmatched junction bases: 11. CDR3 DNA: TGTGCCAGCAGTCACCAGCGGGAGTGGATGCCAGATACGCAGTATTTT. This gives the protein CASSHQREWMPDTQYF.

This clonotype has a single count. DNA of the CDR3: TGCAGTGCTAGAGTCACTAGCGGAAGTGGGACCCAGTACTTC. Its translation is CSARVTSGSGTQYF. This sequence joins TRBV20-1 and TRBJ2-5; 8 nucleotides line up with TRBD2. The CDR3 covers 14 residues. Germline loops: CDR1 DFQATT, CDR2 SNEGSKA (reference sequence). V lost 1 base to trimming and J lost 7 bases; unmatched junction nucleotides: 8.

This clonotype was seen a handful of times. Here the CDR3 reads CASSPSESVIEKLFF. CDR3 nucleotide sequence: TGTGCCAGCAGCCCCTCCGAGTCGGTGATTGAAAAACTGTTTTTT. The genes are TRBV28 and TRBJ1-4; D remains ambiguous. This CDR3 is 15 amino acids long. Germline values: CDR1 MDHEN, CDR2 SYDVKM. V gave up 6 bases and J gave up 7 bases, with 18 bases separating them.

The chain links TRBV28 to TRBJ2-7, with D possibly matching TRBD1 (8 bases). The CDR3 contains 13 residues. Trimming left V 7 bases short and J 10 bases short, with 20 bases between. CDR1 and CDR2 (germline): MDHEN, SYDVKM. CDR3 nucleotides: TGTGCCAGCACCTTCACAGGGGGGGAGGCCCAGTACTTC. Translating it yields CASTFTGGEAQYF.

This clonotype was counted a few times. The chain is built from TRBV7-9 and TRBJ2-3, with 9 bases fitting TRBD1. The trim removed 1 base at V and 3 bases at J, leaving 2 bases unmatched. This CDR3 has 15 amino acids. Germline-derived CDR1 and CDR2 are SEHNR and FQNEAQ (reference sequence). As DNA, the CDR3 is TGTGCCAGCAGCTTAGGACAGGGGGTTACAGATACGCAGTATTTT. Its translation is CASSLGQGVTDTQYF.